Shown below are 17 T cell receptor beta chains from a single sample sequenced in a study of cytomegalovirus exposure and HLA in healthy donors. Primers for the PCR totalled 60 Vbeta and 13 Jbeta. Method: immunoSEQ multiplex PCR; TCRdb's copy keeps in-frame clones and lacks some. Of under 200,000 clones detected, approximately 80% appear once; the ten largest clones hold about 6.3%. Sample: PBMCs. The source of these receptors is a male donor in good health and CMV-seropositive.

This chain connects TRBV5-5 to TRBJ2-7, with TRBD1 matching over 8 bases. Germline values: CDR1 SGHKS, CDR2 YYEKEE (reference sequence). Unmatched junction bases numbered 2, after V lost 0 bases and J lost 3 bases. The CDR3 sequence is 14 residues long. The CDR3 region has the DNA TGTGCCAGCAGCTTGGCCGGGACAGGCTACGAGCAGTACTTC. This encodes CASSLAGTGYEQYF. Using reference TRBV5-5 and TRBJ2-7 for the parts outside the CDR3, the full variable domain is DAGVTQSPTHLIKTRGQQVTLRCSPISGHKSVSWYQQVLGQGPQFIFQYYEKEERGRGNFPDRFSARQFPNYSSELNVNALLLGDSALYLCASSLAGTGYEQYFGPGTRLTVT.

The chain combines TRBV9 with TRBJ2-5; 11 nucleotides line up with TRBD2. Germline CDR1 is SGDLS and CDR2 is YYNGEE. V trimming: 0 bases; J trimming: 2 bases; junction bases outside the gene matches: 12. The CDR3 is 19 residues long. The chain's CDR3 is CASSVDYSGGGLLQETQYF. The CDR3 bases are TGTGCCAGCAGCGTAGATTATAGCGGGGGGGGGTTGCTACAAGAGACCCAGTACTTC.

This clone appeared once. This sequence joins TRBV5-6 and TRBJ2-3, with 8 positions matching TRBD2. CDR1 SGHDT and CDR2 YYEEEE come from the germline V gene. The CDR3 spans 14 residues. V lost 2 bases, J lost 2 bases, and 1 base stayed unmatched. The CDR3 coding sequence is TGTGCCAGCAGCTTTAGCGGGATCACAGATACGCAGTATTTT. Protein: CASSFSGITDTQYF.

This clone was recorded only once. The V and J genes are TRBV7-2 and TRBJ2-7; no firm D call. This CDR3 spans 13 amino acids. Germline loops: CDR1 SGHTA, CDR2 FQGNSA. Trimming stripped 1 base from V and 2 bases from J, with 6 bases between. DNA for the CDR3: TGTGCCAGCAGCTTAGTCGAGACCTACGAGCAGTACTTC. It is translated as CASSLVETYEQYF.

The chain recombines TRBV4-1 with TRBJ2-7; TRBD2 agrees at 7 bases. The CDR3 extends over 15 amino acids. Germline trimming cut 0 bases from V and 7 bases from J; bases unmatched to any gene: 9. Germline values: CDR1 MGHRA, CDR2 YSYEKL. The CDR3 coding sequence is TGCGCCAGCAGCCAAGAAGGGGCCGGGGGAGGGGAGCAGTACTTC. Residues: CASSQEGAGGGEQYF.

A single count supports this clone. The chain is built from TRBV19 and TRBJ2-6; unclear D gene. CDR1 LNHDA and CDR2 SQIVND come from the germline V gene (reference sequence). The CDR3 length is 15 residues. The V end was cut by 0 bases, the J end by 1 base, with 4 bases between. The chain's CDR3 is CASSIELSGANVLTF. DNA for the CDR3: TGTGCCAGTAGTATAGAACTGTCTGGGGCCAACGTCCTGACTTTC.

The rearrangement joins TRBV2 to TRBJ1-3; tentatively, D is TRBD1 (6 bases). Germline V gives CDR1 SNHLY, CDR2 FYNNEI. The length of the CDR3 is 17 residues. The V and J ends lost 6 bases and 2 bases respectively, with 20 bases between them. The DNA of the CDR3 is TGTGCCAGCAGAGGAAAGCAGGGGAAAGAGGCTGGAAACACCATATATTTT. Translating gives CASRGKQGKEAGNTIYF.

Only a few counts were recorded for this clone. The chain uses TRBV18 and TRBJ1-1, with 7 bases that match TRBD1. Germline assignment: CDR1 KGHSH and CDR2 LQKENI. Germline trimming cut 6 bases from V and 6 bases from J; bases unmatched to any gene: 7. The CDR3 is 13 amino acids. CDR3: CASSMEQGAEAFF. CDR3 in DNA: TGTGCCAGCTCTATGGAGCAGGGGGCTGAAGCTTTCTTT.

J is TRBJ1-4 and V is TRBV10-3; no firm D call. This CDR3 spans 13 amino acids. The germline CDR1 and CDR2 sequences are ENHRY and SYGVKD. V shed 4 bases and J shed 5 bases, with 8 bases lying between them. The CDR3 DNA is TGTGCCATCAGTGGAGGGTACAATGAAAAACTGTTTTTT. This codes for CAISGGYNEKLFF.

The chain joins TRBV11-3 to TRBJ2-3; D not certain. This CDR3 comprises 13 residues. V was cut by 3 bases and J by 4 bases, with 8 bases left in between. Germline V gene lookup returns CDR1 SGHNT and CDR2 YENEEA. CDR3 sequence reads: CASSFLGPDTQYF. The CDR3 DNA follows: TGTGCCAGCAGCTTCTTGGGCCCAGATACGCAGTATTTT.

V usage is TRBV11-2 and J usage is TRBJ1-4; D possibly corresponds to TRBD1 (6 bases). CDR3 length equals 16 residues. The V gene's germline CDR1 is SGHAT and CDR2 FQNNGV. Trimming left V 0 bases short and J 7 bases short, with 15 bases between. The CDR3 DNA is TGTGCCAGCAGCTTAGAATCCGGGACACCCATTGAAAAACTGTTTTTT. It translates to CASSLESGTPIEKLFF.

This rearrangement joins TRBV30 to TRBJ2-5, with no clear D. This CDR3 has 14 amino acids. Germline CDR1 GTSNPN, CDR2 SVGIG (reference sequence). Trimming took off 6 bases at V and 1 base at J, with 15 bases between the two ends. The CDR3 sequence: CACPRAVAQETQYF. CDR3 DNA: TGTGCCTGCCCCCGAGCAGTAGCCCAAGAGACCCAGTACTTC.

This clone was recorded once. The V and J genes are TRBV30 and TRBJ1-4; 7 nucleotides match TRBD1. The CDR3 sequence is 14 residues long. CDR1 is GTSNPN and CDR2 is SVGIG in the germline V gene (reference sequence). J gave up 6 bases and V 2 bases, and 6 bases lay outside the gene matches. The DNA for the CDR3 is TGTGCCTGGAGTCAGGGGGGCTTATATGAAAAACTGTTTTTT. Amino acid sequence: CAWSQGGLYEKLFF.

The chain employs TRBV11-3 and TRBJ2-3, with D maybe TRBD1 (6 bases). The CDR3 extends over 16 amino acids. Trimming pared 0 bases from V and 3 bases from J, leaving 13 bases between. The germline V gene has CDR1 SGHNT and CDR2 YENEEA. CDR3 nucleotides: TGTGCCAGCAGCTTAGATCGGACAGACACAACAGATACGCAGTATTTT. Translating gives CASSLDRTDTTDTQYF.

This chain links TRBV9 with TRBJ2-1, with D maybe TRBD2 (5 bases). CDR1 and CDR2 from the germline V gene are SGDLS and YYNGEE. This CDR3 is built from 15 residues. The V end was cut by 4 bases, the J end by 7 bases, with 18 bases between. Here the CDR3 reads CASSPHFSGGNEQFF. The CDR3 DNA follows: TGTGCCAGCAGCCCACACTTCTCGGGCGGGAATGAGCAGTTCTTC.

The J gene is TRBJ2-7, the V gene TRBV5-1; no clear D gene. The V gene's germline CDR1 is SGHRS and CDR2 YFSETQ. Trimming pared 0 bases from V and 2 bases from J, leaving 9 bases between. The CDR3 totals 14 residues. The CDR3 reads CASSLEVGPYEQYF. CDR3 nucleotide sequence: TGCGCCAGCAGCTTGGAAGTCGGTCCCTACGAGCAGTACTTC.

This rearrangement joins TRBV6-5 to TRBJ2-7; TRBD1 matches at 8 bases. V trimming: 0 bases; J trimming: 3 bases; junction bases outside the gene matches: 4. The germline V gene encodes CDR1 MNHEY and CDR2 SVGAGI. The CDR3 spans 15 residues. DNA for the CDR3: TGTGCCAGCAGTTACTCGACAGGGGTAATCTACGAGCAGTACTTC. Protein sequence: CASSYSTGVIYEQYF.